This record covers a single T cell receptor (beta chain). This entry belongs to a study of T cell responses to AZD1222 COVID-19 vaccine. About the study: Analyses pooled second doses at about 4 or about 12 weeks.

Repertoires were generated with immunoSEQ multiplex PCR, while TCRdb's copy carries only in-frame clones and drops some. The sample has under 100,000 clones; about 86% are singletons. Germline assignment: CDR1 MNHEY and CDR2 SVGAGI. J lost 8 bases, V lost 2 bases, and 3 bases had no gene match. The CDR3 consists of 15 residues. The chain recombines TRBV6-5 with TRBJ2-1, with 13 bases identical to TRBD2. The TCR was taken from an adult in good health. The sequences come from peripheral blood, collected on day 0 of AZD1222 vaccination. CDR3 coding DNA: TGTGCCAGCAGTTACGGGACTAGCGGGACTCATGAGCAGTTCTTC. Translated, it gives CASSYGTSGTHEQFF.